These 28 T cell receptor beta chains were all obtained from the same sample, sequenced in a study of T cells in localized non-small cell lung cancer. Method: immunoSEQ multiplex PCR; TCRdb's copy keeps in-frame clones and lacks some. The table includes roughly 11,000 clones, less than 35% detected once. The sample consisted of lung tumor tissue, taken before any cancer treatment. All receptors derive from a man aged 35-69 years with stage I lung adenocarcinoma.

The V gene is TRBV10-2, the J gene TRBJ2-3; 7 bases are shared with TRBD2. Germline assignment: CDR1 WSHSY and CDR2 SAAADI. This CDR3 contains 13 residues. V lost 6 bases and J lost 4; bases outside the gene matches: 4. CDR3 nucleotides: TGCGCCAGCAGAAGGACTAGTGCAGATACGCAGTATTTT. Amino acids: CASRRTSADTQYF.

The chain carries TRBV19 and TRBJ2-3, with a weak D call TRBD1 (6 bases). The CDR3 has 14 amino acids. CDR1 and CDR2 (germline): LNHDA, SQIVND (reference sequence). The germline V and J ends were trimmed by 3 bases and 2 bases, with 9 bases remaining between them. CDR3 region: CASSIGQPTDTQYF. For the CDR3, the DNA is TGTGCCAGTAGTATCGGACAGCCCACAGATACGCAGTATTTT. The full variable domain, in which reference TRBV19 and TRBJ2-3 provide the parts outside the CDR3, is DGGITQSPKYLFRKEGQNVTLSCEQNLNHDAMYWYRQDPGQGLRLIYYSQIVNDFQKGDIAEGYSVSREKKESFPLTVTSAQKNPTAFYLCASSIGQPTDTQYFGPGTRLTVL.

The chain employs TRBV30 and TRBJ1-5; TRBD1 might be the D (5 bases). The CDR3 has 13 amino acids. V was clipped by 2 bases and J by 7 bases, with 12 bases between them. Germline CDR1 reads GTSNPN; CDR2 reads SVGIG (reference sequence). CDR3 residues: CAWSTGAGQPQHF. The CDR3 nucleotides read TGTGCCTGGAGTACCGGGGCGGGACAGCCCCAGCATTTT.

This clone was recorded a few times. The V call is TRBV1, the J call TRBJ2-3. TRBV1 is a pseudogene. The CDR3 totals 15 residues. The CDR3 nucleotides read TGCGCCAGCAGCCACTTAACAGAGGGCACAGATACGCAGTATTTT. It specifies CASSHLTEGTDTQYF.

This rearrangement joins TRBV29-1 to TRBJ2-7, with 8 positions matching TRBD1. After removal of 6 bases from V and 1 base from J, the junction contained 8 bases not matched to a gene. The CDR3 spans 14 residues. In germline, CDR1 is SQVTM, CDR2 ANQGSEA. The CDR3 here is CSVYRQGSSYEQYF. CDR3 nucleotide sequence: TGCAGCGTCTACCGACAGGGGTCTTCCTACGAGCAGTACTTC.

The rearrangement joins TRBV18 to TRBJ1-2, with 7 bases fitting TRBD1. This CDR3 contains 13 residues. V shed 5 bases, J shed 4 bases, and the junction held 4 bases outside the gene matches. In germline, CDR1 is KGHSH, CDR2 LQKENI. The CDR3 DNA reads TGTGCCAGCTCATCGGGACAGTTCTATGGCTACACCTTC. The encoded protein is CASSSGQFYGYTF.

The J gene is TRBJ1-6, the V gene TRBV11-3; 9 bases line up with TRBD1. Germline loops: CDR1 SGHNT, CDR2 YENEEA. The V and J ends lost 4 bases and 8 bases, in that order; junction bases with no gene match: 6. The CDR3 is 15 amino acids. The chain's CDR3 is CASSSTGTGYSPLHF. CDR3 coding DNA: TGTGCCAGCAGCTCTACCGGGACAGGGTATTCACCCCTCCACTTT.

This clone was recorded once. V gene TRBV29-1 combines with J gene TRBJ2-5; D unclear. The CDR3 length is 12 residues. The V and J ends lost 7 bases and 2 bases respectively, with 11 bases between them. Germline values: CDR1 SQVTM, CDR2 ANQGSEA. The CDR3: CSAGRLQETQYF. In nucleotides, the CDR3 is TGCAGCGCTGGACGGCTACAAGAGACCCAGTACTTC.

The CDR3 region is CASSSRTLGNQPQHF. The CDR3 nucleotides are TGTGCCAGCAGCTCGCGGACGTTGGGCAATCAGCCCCAGCATTTT. This chain links TRBV11-3 with TRBJ1-5, with D unclear. Trimming cost V 4 bases and J 2 bases, with 12 bases left between them. This CDR3 has 15 residues. CDR1 and CDR2 (germline): SGHNT, YENEEA.

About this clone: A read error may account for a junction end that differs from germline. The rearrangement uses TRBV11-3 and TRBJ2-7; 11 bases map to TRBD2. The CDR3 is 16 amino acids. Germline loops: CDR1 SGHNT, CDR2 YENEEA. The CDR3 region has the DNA TGTGCCAGCAGCTTATTTAGCGGGGGGGTCTCCTCCGAGCAGTACTTC. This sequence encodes CASSLFSGGVSSEQYF.

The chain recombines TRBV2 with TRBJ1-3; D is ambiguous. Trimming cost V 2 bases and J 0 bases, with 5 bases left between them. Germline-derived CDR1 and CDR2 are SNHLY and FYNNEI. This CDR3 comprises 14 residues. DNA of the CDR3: TGTGCCAGCAGTGAATGGAGCTCTGGAAACACCATATATTTT. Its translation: CASSEWSSGNTIYF.

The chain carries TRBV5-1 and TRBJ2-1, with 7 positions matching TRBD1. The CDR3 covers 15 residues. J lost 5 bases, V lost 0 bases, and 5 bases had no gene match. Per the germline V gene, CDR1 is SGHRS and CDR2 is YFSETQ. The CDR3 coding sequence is TGCGCCAGCAGCTTGGACCCGGGACAGCACAATGAGCAGTTCTTC. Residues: CASSLDPGQHNEQFF.

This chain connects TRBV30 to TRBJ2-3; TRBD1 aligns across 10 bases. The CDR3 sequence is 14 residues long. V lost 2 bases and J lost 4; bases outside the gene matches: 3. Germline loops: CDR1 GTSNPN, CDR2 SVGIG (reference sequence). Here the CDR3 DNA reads TGTGCCTGGAGTACCGGGACAGGGGCAGATACGCAGTATTTT. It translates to CAWSTGTGADTQYF.

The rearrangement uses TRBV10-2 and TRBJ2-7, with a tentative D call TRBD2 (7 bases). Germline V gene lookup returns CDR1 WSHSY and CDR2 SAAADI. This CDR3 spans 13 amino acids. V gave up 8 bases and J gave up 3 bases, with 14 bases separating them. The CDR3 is CASGWGGDYEQYF. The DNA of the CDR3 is TGCGCCAGCGGATGGGGGGGCGACTACGAGCAGTACTTC.

This CDR3 reads CSGEWLGGNTEAFF. The CDR3 DNA reads TGCAGCGGGGAGTGGCTAGGCGGGAACACTGAAGCTTTCTTT. The V gene is TRBV29-1, the J gene TRBJ1-1; D call uncertain. Germline CDR1 SQVTM, CDR2 ANQGSEA. CDR3 length equals 14 residues. The V and J ends lost 7 bases and 1 base respectively, with 16 bases between them.

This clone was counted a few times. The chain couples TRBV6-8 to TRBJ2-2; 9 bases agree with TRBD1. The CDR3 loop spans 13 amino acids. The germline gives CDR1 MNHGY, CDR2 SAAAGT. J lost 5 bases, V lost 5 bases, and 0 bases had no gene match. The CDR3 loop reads CASSGQGTGELFF. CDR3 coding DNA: TGTGCCAGCAGTGGACAGGGGACCGGGGAGCTGTTTTTT.

CDR3 region: CASSSGTGFNNEQFF. The CDR3 region has the DNA TGTGCCAGCAGCTCCGGGACAGGATTTAACAATGAGCAGTTCTTC. The J gene is TRBJ2-1, the V gene TRBV11-3; TRBD1 matches 8 bases. This CDR3 contains 15 residues. V was clipped by 4 bases and J by 5 bases; unmatched bases: 7. Looked up from germline, CDR1 is SGHNT and CDR2 is YENEEA.

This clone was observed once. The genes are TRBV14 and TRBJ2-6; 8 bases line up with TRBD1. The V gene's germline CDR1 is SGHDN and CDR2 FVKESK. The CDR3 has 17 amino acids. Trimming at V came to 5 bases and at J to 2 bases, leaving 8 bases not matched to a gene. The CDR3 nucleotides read TGTGCCAGCAGCTTTAGACAGGGGAAGGCTGGGGCCAACGTCCTGACTTTC. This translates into CASSFRQGKAGANVLTF.

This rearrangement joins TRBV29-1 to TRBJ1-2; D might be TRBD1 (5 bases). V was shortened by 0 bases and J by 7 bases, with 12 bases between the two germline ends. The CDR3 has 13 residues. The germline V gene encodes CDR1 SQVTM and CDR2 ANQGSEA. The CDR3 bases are TGCAGCGTTGAAGAGCAACAGGAGAGTGGCTACACCTTC. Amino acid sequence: CSVEEQQESGYTF.

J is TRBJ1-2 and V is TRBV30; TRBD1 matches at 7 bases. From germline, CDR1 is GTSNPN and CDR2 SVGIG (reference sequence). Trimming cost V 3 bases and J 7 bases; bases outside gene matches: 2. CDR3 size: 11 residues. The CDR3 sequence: CAWRGTAGYTF. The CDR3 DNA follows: TGTGCCTGGAGGGGGACAGCTGGCTACACCTTC.

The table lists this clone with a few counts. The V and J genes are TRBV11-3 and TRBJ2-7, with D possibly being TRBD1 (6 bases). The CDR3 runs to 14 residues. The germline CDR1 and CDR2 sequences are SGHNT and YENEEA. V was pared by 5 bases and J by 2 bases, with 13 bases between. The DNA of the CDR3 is TGTGCCAGCAGCACCTTGACAGGAGCCTACGAGCAGTACTTC. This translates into CASSTLTGAYEQYF.

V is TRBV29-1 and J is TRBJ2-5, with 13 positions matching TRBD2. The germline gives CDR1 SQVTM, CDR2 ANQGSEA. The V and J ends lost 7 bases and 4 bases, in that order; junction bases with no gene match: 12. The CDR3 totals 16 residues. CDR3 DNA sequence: TGCAGCGGTACGGGGACTAGCGGGGCCGCGGGAGAGACCCAGTACTTC. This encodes CSGTGTSGAAGETQYF. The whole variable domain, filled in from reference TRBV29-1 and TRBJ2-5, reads SAVISQKPSRDICQRGTSLTIQCQVDSQVTMMFWYRQQPGQSLTLIATANQGSEATYESGFVIDKFPISRPNLTFSTLTVSNMSPEDSSIYLCSGTGTSGAAGETQYFGPGTRLLVL.

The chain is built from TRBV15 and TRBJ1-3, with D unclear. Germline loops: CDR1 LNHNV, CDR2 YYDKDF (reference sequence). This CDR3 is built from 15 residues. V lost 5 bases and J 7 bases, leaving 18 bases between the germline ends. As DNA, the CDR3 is TGTGCCACCAGCCTCGAACGGCTTCCCGGGAACACCATATATTTT. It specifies CATSLERLPGNTIYF.

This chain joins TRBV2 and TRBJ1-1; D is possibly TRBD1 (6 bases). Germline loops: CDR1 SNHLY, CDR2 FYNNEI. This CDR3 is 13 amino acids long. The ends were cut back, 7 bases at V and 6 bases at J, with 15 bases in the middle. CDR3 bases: TGTGCCAGCAAGTCCGGAGGGGGGGCTGAAGCTTTCTTT. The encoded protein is CASKSGGGAEAFF.

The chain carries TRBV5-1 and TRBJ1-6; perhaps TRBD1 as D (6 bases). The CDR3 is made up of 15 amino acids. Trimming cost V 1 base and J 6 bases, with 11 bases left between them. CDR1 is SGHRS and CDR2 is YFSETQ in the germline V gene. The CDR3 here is CASSLRAGANSPLHF. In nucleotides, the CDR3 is TGCGCCAGCAGCTTGAGGGCAGGGGCTAATTCACCCCTCCACTTT.

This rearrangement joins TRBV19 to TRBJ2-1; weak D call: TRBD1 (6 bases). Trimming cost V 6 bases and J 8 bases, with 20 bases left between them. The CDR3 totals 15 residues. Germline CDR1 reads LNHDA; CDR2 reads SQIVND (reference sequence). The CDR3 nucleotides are TGTGCCAGTAGACCCTCTTTATTACAGGGCCATGAGCAGTTCTTC. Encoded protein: CASRPSLLQGHEQFF.

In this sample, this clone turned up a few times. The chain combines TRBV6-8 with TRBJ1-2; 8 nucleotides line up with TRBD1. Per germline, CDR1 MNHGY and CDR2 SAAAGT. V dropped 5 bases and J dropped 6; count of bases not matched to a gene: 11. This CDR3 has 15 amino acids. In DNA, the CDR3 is TGTGCCAGCAGTCCCCGAGGACAGGGAGGGAATGGCTACACCTTC. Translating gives CASSPRGQGGNGYTF.

CDR3: CAWSVPGGNSPLHF. CDR3 nucleotides: TGTGCCTGGAGTGTCCCAGGGGGGAATTCACCCCTCCACTTT. The chain employs TRBV30 and TRBJ1-6, with 7 bases that match TRBD1. Germline loops: CDR1 GTSNPN, CDR2 SVGIG (reference sequence). Germline trimming cut 0 bases from V and 7 bases from J; bases unmatched to any gene: 3. The CDR3 has 14 amino acids.